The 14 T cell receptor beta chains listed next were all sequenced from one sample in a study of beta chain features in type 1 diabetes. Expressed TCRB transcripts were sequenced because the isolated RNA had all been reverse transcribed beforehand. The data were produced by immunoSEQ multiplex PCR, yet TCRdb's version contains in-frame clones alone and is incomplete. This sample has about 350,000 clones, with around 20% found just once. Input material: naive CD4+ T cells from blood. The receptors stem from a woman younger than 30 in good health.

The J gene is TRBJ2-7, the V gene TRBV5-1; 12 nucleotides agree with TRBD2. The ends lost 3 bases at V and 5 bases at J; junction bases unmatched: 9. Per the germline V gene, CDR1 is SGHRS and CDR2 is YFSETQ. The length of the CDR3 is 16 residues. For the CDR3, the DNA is TGCGCCAGCAGCTCTACGACTAGCGGGAGAAGAAACGAGCAGTACTTC. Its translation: CASSSTTSGRRNEQYF.

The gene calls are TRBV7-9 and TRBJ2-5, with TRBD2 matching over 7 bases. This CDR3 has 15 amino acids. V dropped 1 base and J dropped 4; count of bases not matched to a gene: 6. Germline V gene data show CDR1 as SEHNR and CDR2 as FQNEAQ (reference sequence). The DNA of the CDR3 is TGTGCCAGCAGCTTAGGTCAGGGAGGGAGAGAGACCCAGTACTTC. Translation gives CASSLGQGGRETQYF.

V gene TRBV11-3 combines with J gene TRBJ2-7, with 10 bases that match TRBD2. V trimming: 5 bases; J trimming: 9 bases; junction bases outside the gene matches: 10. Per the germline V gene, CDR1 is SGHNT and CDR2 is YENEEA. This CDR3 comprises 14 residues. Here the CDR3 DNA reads TGTGCCAGCAGCCTGGGACTAGCGAAGGTCGTGCAGTACTTC. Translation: CASSLGLAKVVQYF.

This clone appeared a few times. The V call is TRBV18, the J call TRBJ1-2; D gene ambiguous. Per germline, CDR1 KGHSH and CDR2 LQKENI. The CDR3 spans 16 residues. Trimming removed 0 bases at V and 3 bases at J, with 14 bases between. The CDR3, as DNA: TGTGCCAGCTCACCACCGTCCCTCTCGGGTGACTATGGCTACACCTTC. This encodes CASSPPSLSGDYGYTF.

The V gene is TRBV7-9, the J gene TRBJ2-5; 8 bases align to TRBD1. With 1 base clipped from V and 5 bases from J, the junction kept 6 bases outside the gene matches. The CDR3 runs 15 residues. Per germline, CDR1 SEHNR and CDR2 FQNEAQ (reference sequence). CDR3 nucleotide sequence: TGTGCCAGCAGCTTAGGGGACAGGTTCCAGGAGACCCAGTACTTC. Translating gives CASSLGDRFQETQYF.

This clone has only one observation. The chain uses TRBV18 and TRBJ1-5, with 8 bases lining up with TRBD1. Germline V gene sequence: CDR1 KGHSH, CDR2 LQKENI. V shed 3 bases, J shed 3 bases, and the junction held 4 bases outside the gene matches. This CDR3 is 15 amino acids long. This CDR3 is CASSPVTGANQPQHF. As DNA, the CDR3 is TGTGCCAGCTCACCCGTGACAGGGGCCAATCAGCCCCAGCATTTT. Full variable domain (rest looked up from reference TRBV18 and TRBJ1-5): NAGVMQNPRHLVRRRGQEARLRCSPMKGHSHVYWYRQLPEEGLKFMVYLQKENIIDESGMPKERFSAEFPKEGPSILRIQQVVRGDSAAYFCASSPVTGANQPQHFGDGTRLSIL.

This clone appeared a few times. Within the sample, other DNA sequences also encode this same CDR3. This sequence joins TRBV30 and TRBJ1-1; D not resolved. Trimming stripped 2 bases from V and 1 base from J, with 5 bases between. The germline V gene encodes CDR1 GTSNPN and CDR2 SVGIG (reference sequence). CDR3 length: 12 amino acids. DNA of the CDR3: TGTGCCTGGAGTCGAGAGAACACTGAAGCTTTCTTT. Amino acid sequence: CAWSRENTEAFF.

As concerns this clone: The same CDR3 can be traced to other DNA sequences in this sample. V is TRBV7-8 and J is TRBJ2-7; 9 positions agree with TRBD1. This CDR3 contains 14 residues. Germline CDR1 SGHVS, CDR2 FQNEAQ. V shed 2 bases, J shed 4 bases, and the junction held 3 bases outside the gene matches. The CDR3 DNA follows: TGTGCCAGCAGCTTATCCGGGACAGGGTACGAGCAGTACTTC. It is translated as CASSLSGTGYEQYF.

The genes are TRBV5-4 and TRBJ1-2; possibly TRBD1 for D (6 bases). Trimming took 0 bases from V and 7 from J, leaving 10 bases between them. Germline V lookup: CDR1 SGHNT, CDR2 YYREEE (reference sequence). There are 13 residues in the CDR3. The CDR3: CASSLGDTGGYTF. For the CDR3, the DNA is TGTGCCAGCAGCTTGGGGGACACTGGTGGCTACACCTTC.

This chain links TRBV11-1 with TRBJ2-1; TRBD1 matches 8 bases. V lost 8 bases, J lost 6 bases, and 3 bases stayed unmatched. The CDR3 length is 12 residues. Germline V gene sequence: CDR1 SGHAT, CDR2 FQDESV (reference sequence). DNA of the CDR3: TGTGCCAGCGAGGACAGGGCCAATGAGCAGTTCTTC. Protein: CASEDRANEQFF. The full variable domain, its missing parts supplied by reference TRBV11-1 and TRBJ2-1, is EAEVAQSPRYKITEKSQAVAFWCDPISGHATLYWYRQILGQGPELLVQFQDESVVDDSQLPKDRFSAERLKGVDSTLKIQPAELGDSAMYLCASEDRANEQFFGPGTRLTVL.

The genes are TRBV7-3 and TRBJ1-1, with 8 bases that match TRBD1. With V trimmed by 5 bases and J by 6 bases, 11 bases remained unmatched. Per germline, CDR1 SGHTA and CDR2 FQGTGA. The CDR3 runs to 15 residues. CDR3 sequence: CASSPQGVPSAEAFF. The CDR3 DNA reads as TGTGCCAGCAGCCCACAGGGGGTACCGTCGGCTGAAGCTTTCTTT.

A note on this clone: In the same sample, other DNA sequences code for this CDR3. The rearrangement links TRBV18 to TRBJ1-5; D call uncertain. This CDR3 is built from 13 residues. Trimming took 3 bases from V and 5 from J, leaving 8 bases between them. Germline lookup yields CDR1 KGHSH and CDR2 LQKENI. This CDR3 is CASSPGEDQPQHF. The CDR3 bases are TGTGCCAGCTCACCCGGAGAGGATCAGCCCCAGCATTTT.

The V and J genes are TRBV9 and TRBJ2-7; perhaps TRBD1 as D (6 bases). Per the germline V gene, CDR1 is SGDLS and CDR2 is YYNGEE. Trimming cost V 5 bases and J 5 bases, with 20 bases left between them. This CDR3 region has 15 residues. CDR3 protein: CASSLTHRAIDEQYF. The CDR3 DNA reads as TGTGCCAGCAGTCTGACGCACAGGGCCATCGACGAGCAGTACTTC.

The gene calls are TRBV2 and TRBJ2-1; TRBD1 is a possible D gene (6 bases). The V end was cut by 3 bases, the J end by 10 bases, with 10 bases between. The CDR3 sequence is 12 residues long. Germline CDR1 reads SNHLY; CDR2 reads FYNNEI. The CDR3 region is CASSDDRPEQFF. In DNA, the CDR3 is TGTGCCAGCAGTGATGACAGGCCGGAGCAGTTCTTC.